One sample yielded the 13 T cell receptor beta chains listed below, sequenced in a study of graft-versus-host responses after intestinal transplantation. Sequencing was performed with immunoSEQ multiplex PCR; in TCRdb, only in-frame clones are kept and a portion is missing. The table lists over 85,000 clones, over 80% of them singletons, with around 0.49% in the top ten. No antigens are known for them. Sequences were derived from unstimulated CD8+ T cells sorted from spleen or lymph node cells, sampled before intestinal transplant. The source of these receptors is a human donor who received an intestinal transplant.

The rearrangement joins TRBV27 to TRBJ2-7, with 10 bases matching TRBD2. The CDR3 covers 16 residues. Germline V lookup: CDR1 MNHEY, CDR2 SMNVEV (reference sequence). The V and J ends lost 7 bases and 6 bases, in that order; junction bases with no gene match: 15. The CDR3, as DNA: TGTGCCAGCACCGATAACCTAGCGGGGGTTCTCGGCGAGCAGTACTTC. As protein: CASTDNLAGVLGEQYF.

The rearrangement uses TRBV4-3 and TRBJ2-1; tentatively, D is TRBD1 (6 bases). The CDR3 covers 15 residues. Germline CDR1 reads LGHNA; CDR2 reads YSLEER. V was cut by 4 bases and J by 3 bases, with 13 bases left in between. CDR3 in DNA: TGCGCCAGCAGCCTTAGACAGGAGTACTACAATGAGCAGTTCTTC. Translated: CASSLRQEYYNEQFF.

CDR3 sequence reads: CASIGGGEQYF. The CDR3, as DNA: TGTGCCAGCATAGGGGGCGGCGAGCAGTACTTC. The chain combines TRBV27 with TRBJ2-7; 7 nucleotides align to TRBD1. The V and J ends lost 7 bases and 6 bases, in that order; junction bases with no gene match: 3. Germline lookup yields CDR1 MNHEY and CDR2 SMNVEV (reference sequence). This CDR3 is built from 11 residues.

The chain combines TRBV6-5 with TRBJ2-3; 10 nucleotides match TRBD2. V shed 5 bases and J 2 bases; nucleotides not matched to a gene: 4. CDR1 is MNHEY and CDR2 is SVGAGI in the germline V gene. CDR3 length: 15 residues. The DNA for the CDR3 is TGTGCCAGCAGTAGGACTAGCGGAACCACAGATACGCAGTATTTT. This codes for CASSRTSGTTDTQYF.

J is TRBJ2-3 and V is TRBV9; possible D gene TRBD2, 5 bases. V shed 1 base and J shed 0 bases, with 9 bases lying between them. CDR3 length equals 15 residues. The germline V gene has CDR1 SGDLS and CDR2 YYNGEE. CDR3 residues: CASSVYGVSTDTQYF. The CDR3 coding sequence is TGTGCCAGCAGCGTATACGGGGTAAGCACAGATACGCAGTATTTT.

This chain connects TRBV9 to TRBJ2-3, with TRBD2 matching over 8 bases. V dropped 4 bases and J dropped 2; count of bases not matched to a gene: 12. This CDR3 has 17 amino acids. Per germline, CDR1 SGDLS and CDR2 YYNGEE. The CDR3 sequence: CASSPRLGRGVTDTQYF. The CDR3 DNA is TGTGCCAGCAGCCCGCGGTTGGGGCGGGGGGTCACAGATACGCAGTATTTT. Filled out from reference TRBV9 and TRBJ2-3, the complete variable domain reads DSGVTQTPKHLITATGQRVTLRCSPRSGDLSVYWYQQSLDQGLQFLIQYYNGEERAKGNILERFSAQQFPDLHSELNLSSLELGDSALYFCASSPRLGRGVTDTQYFGPGTRLTVL.

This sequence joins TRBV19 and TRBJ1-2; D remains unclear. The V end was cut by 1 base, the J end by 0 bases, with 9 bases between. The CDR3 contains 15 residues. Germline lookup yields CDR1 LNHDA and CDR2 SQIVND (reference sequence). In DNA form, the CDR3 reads TGTGCCAGTAGTATAGGTACATATTCTAACTATGGCTACACCTTC. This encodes CASSIGTYSNYGYTF.

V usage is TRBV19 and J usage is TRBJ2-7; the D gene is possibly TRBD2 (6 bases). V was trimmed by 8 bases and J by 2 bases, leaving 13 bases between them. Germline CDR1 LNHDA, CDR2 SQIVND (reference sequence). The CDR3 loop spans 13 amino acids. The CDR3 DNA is TGTGCCAGTCAAAGCGGGCCAACCTACGAGCAGTACTTC. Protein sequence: CASQSGPTYEQYF.

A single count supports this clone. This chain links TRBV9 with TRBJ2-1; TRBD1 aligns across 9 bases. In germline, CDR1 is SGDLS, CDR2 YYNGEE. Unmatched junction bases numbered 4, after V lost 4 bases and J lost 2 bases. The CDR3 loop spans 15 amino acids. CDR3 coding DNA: TGTGCCAGCAGCCCGGGACAGGGACCCTACAATGAGCAGTTCTTC. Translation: CASSPGQGPYNEQFF.

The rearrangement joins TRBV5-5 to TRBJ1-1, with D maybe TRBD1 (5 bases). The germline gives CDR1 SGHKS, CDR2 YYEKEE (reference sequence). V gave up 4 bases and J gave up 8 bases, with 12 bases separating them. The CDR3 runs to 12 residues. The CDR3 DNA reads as TGTGCCAGCAGCATGGCAGGGATCGAAGCTTTCTTT. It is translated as CASSMAGIEAFF.

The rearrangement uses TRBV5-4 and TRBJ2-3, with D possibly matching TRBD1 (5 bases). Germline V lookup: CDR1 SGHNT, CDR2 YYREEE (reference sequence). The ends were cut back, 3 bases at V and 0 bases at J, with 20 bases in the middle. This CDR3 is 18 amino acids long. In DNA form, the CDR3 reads TGTGCCAGCAGCTCCCAGGGCCGCTGGAAATCTAGCACAGATACGCAGTATTTT. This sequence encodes CASSSQGRWKSSTDTQYF.

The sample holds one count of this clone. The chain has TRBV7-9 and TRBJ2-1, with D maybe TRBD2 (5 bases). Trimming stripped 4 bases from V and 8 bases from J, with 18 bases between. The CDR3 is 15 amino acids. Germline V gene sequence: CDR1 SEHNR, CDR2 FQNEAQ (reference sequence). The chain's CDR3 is CASSSRALRAHEQFF. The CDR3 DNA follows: TGTGCCAGCAGCTCCCGGGCCCTGAGGGCGCATGAGCAGTTCTTC.

DNA of the CDR3: TGTGCCAGCAGCCAAGTTAGTGCTAGCGGGGCCTACGAGCAGTACTTC. The encoded protein is CASSQVSASGAYEQYF. This sequence joins TRBV4-2 and TRBJ2-7, with 9 bases that match TRBD2. The V segment lost 1 base and the J segment 2 bases; nucleotides outside the gene matches: 6. The CDR3 has 16 residues. In germline, CDR1 is LGHNA, CDR2 YNFKEQ.